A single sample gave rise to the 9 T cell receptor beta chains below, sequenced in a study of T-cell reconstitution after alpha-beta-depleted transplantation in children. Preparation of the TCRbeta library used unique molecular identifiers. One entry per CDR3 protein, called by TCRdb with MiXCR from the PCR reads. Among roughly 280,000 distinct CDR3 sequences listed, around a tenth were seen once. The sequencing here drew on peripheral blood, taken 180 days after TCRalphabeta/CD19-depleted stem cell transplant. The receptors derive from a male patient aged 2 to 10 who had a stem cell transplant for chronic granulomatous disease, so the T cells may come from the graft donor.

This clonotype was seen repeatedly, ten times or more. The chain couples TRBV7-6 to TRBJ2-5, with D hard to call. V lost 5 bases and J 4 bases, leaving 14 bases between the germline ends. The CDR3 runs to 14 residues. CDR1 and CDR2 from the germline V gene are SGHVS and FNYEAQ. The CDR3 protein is CASSPRTRTETQYF. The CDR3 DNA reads TGTGCCAGCAGCCCCCGGACCCGGACAGAGACCCAGTACTTC. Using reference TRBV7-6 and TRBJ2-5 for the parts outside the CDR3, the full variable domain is GAGVSQSPRYKVTKRGQDVALRCDPISGHVSLYWYRQALGQGPEFLTYFNYEAQQDKSGLPNDRFSAERPEGSISTLTIQRTEQRDSAMYRCASSPRTRTETQYFGPGTRLLVL.

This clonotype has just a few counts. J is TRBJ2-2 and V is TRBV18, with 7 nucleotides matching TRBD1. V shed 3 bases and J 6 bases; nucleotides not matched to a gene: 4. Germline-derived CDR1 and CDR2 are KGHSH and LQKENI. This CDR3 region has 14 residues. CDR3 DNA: TGTGCCAGCTCACCCGACAGGGTTGCCGGGGAGCTGTTTTTT. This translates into CASSPDRVAGELFF.

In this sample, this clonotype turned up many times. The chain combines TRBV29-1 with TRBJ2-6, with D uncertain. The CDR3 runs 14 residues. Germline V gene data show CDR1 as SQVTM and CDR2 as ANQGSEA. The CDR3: CSCRHGSGANVLTF. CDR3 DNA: TGCAGTTGCCGCCATGGCTCTGGGGCCAACGTCCTGACTTTC.

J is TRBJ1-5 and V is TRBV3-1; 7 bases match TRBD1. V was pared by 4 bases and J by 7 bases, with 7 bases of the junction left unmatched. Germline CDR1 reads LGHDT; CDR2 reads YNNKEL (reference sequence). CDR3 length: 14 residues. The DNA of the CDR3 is TGTGCCAGCAGCCCCCACAGGGGTCGGCAGCCCCAGCATTTT. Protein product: CASSPHRGRQPQHF. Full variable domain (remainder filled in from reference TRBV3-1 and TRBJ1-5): DTAVSQTPKYLVTQMGNDKSIKCEQNLGHDTMYWYKQDSKKFLKIMFSYNNKELIINETVPNRFSPKSPDKAHLNLHINSLELGDSAVYFCASSPHRGRQPQHFGDGTRLSIL.

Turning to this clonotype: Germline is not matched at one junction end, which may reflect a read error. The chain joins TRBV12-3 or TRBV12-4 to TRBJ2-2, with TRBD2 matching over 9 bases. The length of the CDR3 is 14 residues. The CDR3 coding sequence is TGTGCCAGCAGTTGGGCGGGAGGGCGAGGGGAGCTGTCTTTT. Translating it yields CASSWAGGRGELSF.

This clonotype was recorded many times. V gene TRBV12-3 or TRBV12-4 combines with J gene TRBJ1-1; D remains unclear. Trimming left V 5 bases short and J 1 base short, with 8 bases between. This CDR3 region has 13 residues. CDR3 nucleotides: TGTGCCAGCAGTGAGGAGGGGAACACTGAAGCTTTCTTT. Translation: CASSEEGNTEAFF.

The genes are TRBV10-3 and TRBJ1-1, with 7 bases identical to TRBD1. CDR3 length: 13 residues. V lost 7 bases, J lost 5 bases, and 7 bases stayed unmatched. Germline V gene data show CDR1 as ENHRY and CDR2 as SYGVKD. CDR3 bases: TGTGCCATCACCCCGGGACAGATTACTGAAGCTTTCTTT. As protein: CAITPGQITEAFF.

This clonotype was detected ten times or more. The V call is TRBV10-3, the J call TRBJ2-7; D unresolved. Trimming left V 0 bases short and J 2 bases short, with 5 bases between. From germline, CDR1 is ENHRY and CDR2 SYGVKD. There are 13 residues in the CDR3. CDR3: CAISESKAYEQYF. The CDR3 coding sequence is TGTGCCATCAGTGAGTCTAAGGCCTACGAGCAGTACTTC.

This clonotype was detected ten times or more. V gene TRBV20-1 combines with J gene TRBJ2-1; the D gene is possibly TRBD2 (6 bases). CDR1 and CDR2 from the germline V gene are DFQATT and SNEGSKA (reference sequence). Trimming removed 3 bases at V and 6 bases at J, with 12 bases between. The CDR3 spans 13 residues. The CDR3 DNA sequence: TGCAGTGCTAGGCAGACTAGTCTCAATGAGCAGTTCTTC. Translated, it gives CSARQTSLNEQFF.